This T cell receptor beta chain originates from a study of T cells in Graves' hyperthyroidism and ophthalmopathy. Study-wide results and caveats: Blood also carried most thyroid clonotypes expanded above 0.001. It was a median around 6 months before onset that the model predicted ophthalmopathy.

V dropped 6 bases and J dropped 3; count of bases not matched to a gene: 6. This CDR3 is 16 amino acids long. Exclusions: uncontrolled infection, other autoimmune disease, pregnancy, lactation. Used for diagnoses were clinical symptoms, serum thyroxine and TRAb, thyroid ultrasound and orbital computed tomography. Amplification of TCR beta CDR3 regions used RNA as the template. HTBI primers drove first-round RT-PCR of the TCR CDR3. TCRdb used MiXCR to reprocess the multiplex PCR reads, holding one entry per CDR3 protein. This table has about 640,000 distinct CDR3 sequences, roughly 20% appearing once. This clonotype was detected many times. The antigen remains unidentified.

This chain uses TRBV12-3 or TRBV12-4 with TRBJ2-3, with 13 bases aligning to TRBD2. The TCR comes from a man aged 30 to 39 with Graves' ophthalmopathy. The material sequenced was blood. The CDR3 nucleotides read TGTGCCAGCAGACTAGCGGGAGGGCCAGAGACAGATACGCAGTATTTT. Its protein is CASRLAGGPETDTQYF.